This passage covers 16 T cell receptor beta chains from one sample sequenced in a study of identical twins. TCRdb fed the 5' RACE reads into MiXCR, producing one record per CDR3 protein. Altogether approximately 700,000 distinct CDR3 sequences are present, 6% to 6.5% being singletons, with the ten largest covering around 1.9%. The source material was naive T cells sorted from blood. Source of these receptors: a man between 18 and 29 years old in good health.

The chain links TRBV7-2 to TRBJ2-1, with 8 bases identical to TRBD2. Germline V lookup: CDR1 SGHTA, CDR2 FQGNSA. V was pared by 3 bases and J by 5 bases, with 12 bases of the junction left unmatched. The CDR3 is 17 residues long. As DNA, the CDR3 is TGTGCCAGCAGCTTGCTAGCGGGCGCCGTTCGTCACAATGAGCAGTTCTTC. This gives the protein CASSLLAGAVRHNEQFF.

J is TRBJ2-3 and V is TRBV7-9; D remains unclear. Trimming stripped 6 bases from V and 4 bases from J, with 8 bases between. The CDR3 totals 12 residues. Germline-derived CDR1 and CDR2 are SEHNR and FQNEAQ (reference sequence). The CDR3: CASSIWADTQYF. The CDR3 DNA sequence: TGTGCCAGCAGTATCTGGGCAGATACGCAGTATTTT.

In its sample, this clonotype was seen many times. The V and J genes are TRBV6-5 and TRBJ2-5, with 7 positions matching TRBD1. V trimming: 5 bases; J trimming: 2 bases; junction bases outside the gene matches: 8. The CDR3 runs to 15 residues. Germline V gives CDR1 MNHEY, CDR2 SVGAGI. The CDR3 DNA sequence: TGTGCCAGCAGTCACCCAGCAGGGGGACAAGAGACCCAGTACTTC. It yields the protein CASSHPAGGQETQYF.

At least ten counts were recorded for this clonotype. The gene calls are TRBV27 and TRBJ1-1, with D unclear. The CDR3 is made up of 15 amino acids. V lost 3 bases and J 1 base, leaving 12 bases between the germline ends. Looked up from germline, CDR1 is MNHEY and CDR2 is SMNVEV (reference sequence). The CDR3 DNA follows: TGTGCCAGCAGTTTGAGTCGGGGTTCGAACACTGAAGCTTTCTTT. Amino acid sequence: CASSLSRGSNTEAFF.

This clonotype occurred a few times. V and J are TRBV7-9 and TRBJ2-5; 10 bases line up with TRBD2. There are 17 residues in the CDR3. Germline V CDR1 and CDR2: SEHNR, FQNEAQ (reference sequence). V gave up 2 bases and J gave up 5 bases; unmatched junction bases: 11. The CDR3: CASSLRRGTSVGETQYF. Written as DNA, the CDR3 is TGTGCCAGCAGCTTAAGACGAGGGACTAGCGTTGGCGAGACCCAGTACTTC.

This clonotype has a count of ten or more. The chain has TRBV29-1 and TRBJ2-5; TRBD1 might be the D (5 bases). This CDR3 is built from 16 residues. V lost 7 bases to trimming and J lost 7 bases, with 28 bases between them. CDR1 and CDR2 from the germline V gene are SQVTM and ANQGSEA. Here the CDR3 reads CSAITQGQPIRRTQYF. DNA for the CDR3: TGCAGCGCCATAACCCAGGGTCAACCTATCCGGAGGACCCAGTACTTC.

Ten or more counts support this clonotype. J is TRBJ2-1 and V is TRBV20-1, with D possibly being TRBD1 or TRBD2 (6 bases each). Looked up from germline, CDR1 is DFQATT and CDR2 is SNEGSKA (reference sequence). The CDR3 runs 16 residues. Trimming shortened V by 3 bases and J by 7 bases, and 22 bases separated the two germline ends. The CDR3 here is CSASSSGRGAFNEQFF. CDR3 bases: TGCAGTGCTAGCTCCTCGGGTAGGGGGGCGTTTAATGAGCAGTTCTTC.

V is TRBV29-1 and J is TRBJ2-1; D tentatively fits TRBD1 or TRBD2 (5 bases each). With 3 bases removed from V and 8 bases from J, the gap between germline ends came to 14 bases. Looked up from germline, CDR1 is SQVTM and CDR2 is ANQGSEA. This CDR3 spans 13 amino acids. In DNA form, the CDR3 reads TGCAGCGTTGATCTTCGAGGGACCCATGAGCAGTTCTTC. It encodes CSVDLRGTHEQFF.

This clonotype came up a few times. This chain uses TRBV6-1 with TRBJ2-5; 10 nucleotides align to TRBD1. The CDR3 has 16 residues. Losses at the gene ends were 6 bases for V and 7 bases for J; bases not matched to a gene: 14. Germline CDR1 and CDR2: MNHNS and SASEGT. The CDR3, as DNA: TGTGCCAGCAGCCGTTGGGAAGGACAGGGGGTTGGGACCCAGTACTTC. It encodes CASSRWEGQGVGTQYF.

CDR3 nucleotides: TGTGCCAGCACAGGCGGGAGGTTCGAGACCCAGTACTTC. Translating gives CASTGGRFETQYF. This sequence joins TRBV2 and TRBJ2-5; 8 bases fit TRBD2. The CDR3 sequence is 13 residues long. Losses at the gene ends were 7 bases for V and 5 bases for J; bases not matched to a gene: 6. Germline CDR1 reads SNHLY; CDR2 reads FYNNEI.

This clonotype was counted ten times or more. The CDR3 DNA follows: TGCAGCGTTTATCCGGGACAGGGGTCAGATACGCAGTATTTT. This gives the protein CSVYPGQGSDTQYF. V usage is TRBV29-1 and J usage is TRBJ2-3, with TRBD1 matching over 10 bases. Germline CDR1 reads SQVTM; CDR2 reads ANQGSEA. The CDR3 length is 14 residues. Germline trimming cut 5 bases from V and 4 bases from J; bases unmatched to any gene: 6.

This chain connects TRBV12-3 or TRBV12-4 to TRBJ2-7, with 8 nucleotides matching TRBD2. J was trimmed by 4 bases and V by 7 bases; bases with no gene match: 9. The CDR3 extends over 14 amino acids. In nucleotides, the CDR3 is TGTGCCAGCAATGCCGGGGGGGCTCGGTACGAGCAGTACTTC. This codes for CASNAGGARYEQYF.

This clonotype has more than one count but fewer than ten. The chain couples TRBV5-1 to TRBJ1-1; 8 nucleotides align to TRBD1. Germline V gene data show CDR1 as SGHRS and CDR2 as YFSETQ. V trimming: 4 bases; J trimming: 4 bases; junction bases outside the gene matches: 9. This CDR3 is built from 15 residues. The CDR3 here is CASSRPGQGSTEAFF. CDR3 sequence (DNA): TGCGCCAGCAGCCGCCCCGGACAGGGATCCACTGAAGCTTTCTTT.

This clonotype was detected once. This chain links TRBV27 with TRBJ2-1; either TRBD1 or TRBD2 may supply D (5 bases each). The length of the CDR3 is 11 residues. V was trimmed by 10 bases and J by 8 bases, leaving 12 bases between them. CDR1 is MNHEY and CDR2 is SMNVEV in the germline V gene (reference sequence). For the CDR3, the DNA is TGTGCCACTTACGGGGCCCATGAGCAGTTCTTC. Protein sequence: CATYGAHEQFF.

This clonotype was observed at least ten times. The chain links TRBV6-2 or TRBV6-3 to TRBJ2-7, with D tentatively TRBD1 (7 bases). V was pared by 2 bases and J by 1 base, with 9 bases between. Germline-derived CDR1 and CDR2 are MNHEY and SVGEGT. This CDR3 contains 14 residues. CDR3 nucleotides: TGTGCCAGCAGTTACCAGGGGGGTTCCTACGAGCAGTACTTC. Translating gives CASSYQGGSYEQYF.

This clonotype was observed once. The chain is built from TRBV5-1 and TRBJ2-5; D might be TRBD1 (6 bases). Germline CDR1 reads SGHRS; CDR2 reads YFSETQ. Trimming removed 2 bases at V and 5 bases at J, with 10 bases between. CDR3 length: 13 amino acids. The CDR3 DNA follows: TGCGCCAGCAGCTTAACAGGGCACGAGACCCAGTACTTC. Amino acid sequence: CASSLTGHETQYF.